Each of the 23 T cell receptor beta chains below was sequenced from the same sample in a study of blood T cell repertoires in COVID-19. Repertoires were generated with immunoSEQ multiplex PCR, while TCRdb's copy carries only in-frame clones and drops some. The sample lists 430,000 or so clones, 85% to 90% occurring once. Sequenced input: PBMCs or T cells enriched from blood (not recorded which). Source of these receptors: a woman aged 35 to 49 who had recovered from COVID-19.

V usage is TRBV4-1 and J usage is TRBJ2-3; D is perhaps TRBD1 (5 bases). The germline CDR1 and CDR2 sequences are MGHRA and YSYEKL. The V end lost 1 base, the J end lost 11 bases, and 19 bases lay between the germline ends. The CDR3 spans 15 residues. The CDR3, as DNA: TGCGCCAGCAGCCAAGGCTCCACCAGGGTTTATGGGCAGTATTTT. Amino acid sequence: CASSQGSTRVYGQYF.

CDR3 sequence: CASSPGRGPYNEQFF. The CDR3 bases are TGCGCCAGCAGCCCGGGGAGGGGCCCCTACAATGAGCAGTTCTTC. The genes are TRBV5-1 and TRBJ2-1, with TRBD2 matching 7 bases. Germline V gene sequence: CDR1 SGHRS, CDR2 YFSETQ. Trimming took 4 bases from V and 2 from J; bases not matched to a gene: 6. This CDR3 region has 15 residues. The variable domain in full, completed from reference TRBV5-1 and TRBJ2-1, reads KAGVTQTPRYLIKTRGQQVTLSCSPISGHRSVSWYQQTPGQGLQFLFEYFSETQRNKGNFPGRFSGRQFSNSRSEMNVSTLELGDSALYLCASSPGRGPYNEQFFGPGTRLTVL.

This clone occurred many times. V gene TRBV24-1 combines with J gene TRBJ2-1, with D possibly matching TRBD1 (6 bases). The CDR3 contains 16 residues. Germline CDR1 KGHDR, CDR2 SFDVKD. V was pared by 2 bases and J by 6 bases, with 16 bases between. CDR3 residues: CATSDSHRDGGNEQFF. The CDR3 coding sequence is TGTGCCACCAGTGATTCCCACAGGGATGGCGGCAATGAGCAGTTCTTC.

The V call is TRBV14, the J call TRBJ1-2; 8 positions agree with TRBD1. Germline trimming cut 1 base from V and 4 bases from J; bases unmatched to any gene: 5. This CDR3 region has 15 residues. Germline V gene lookup returns CDR1 SGHDN and CDR2 FVKESK. The CDR3 is CASSQGDRLLYGYTF. CDR3 DNA sequence: TGTGCCAGCAGCCAAGGGGACAGGCTACTCTATGGCTACACCTTC.

V usage is TRBV6-4 and J usage is TRBJ1-4; 12 positions agree with TRBD1. The V gene end was trimmed by 2 bases and the J gene end by 8 bases; junction bases not matched to a gene: 3. This CDR3 region has 15 residues. Looked up from germline, CDR1 is MRHNA and CDR2 is SNTAGT. CDR3 sequence: CASSDPGTGGEKLFF. As DNA, the CDR3 is TGTGCCAGCAGTGACCCCGGGACAGGGGGCGAAAAACTGTTTTTT.

V gene TRBV5-1 combines with J gene TRBJ2-5; the D gene is possibly TRBD1 (5 bases). Germline V CDR1 and CDR2: SGHRS, YFSETQ. V was pared by 0 bases and J by 1 base, with 7 bases between. This CDR3 comprises 14 residues. This CDR3 reads CASSLAGFQETQYF. The CDR3 bases are TGCGCCAGCAGCTTGGCAGGGTTCCAAGAGACCCAGTACTTC.

This chain joins TRBV5-1 and TRBJ2-3; 11 bases fit TRBD2. The CDR3 extends over 16 amino acids. V lost 4 bases, J lost 0 bases, and 4 bases stayed unmatched. Germline CDR1 reads SGHRS; CDR2 reads YFSETQ. The CDR3 DNA reads as TGCGCCAGCAGCCAGGGACTAGCGGAAAGCACAGATACGCAGTATTTT. Translation gives CASSQGLAESTDTQYF.

The J gene is TRBJ2-5, the V gene TRBV5-4; TRBD2 matches 9 bases. V lost 4 bases and J lost 5; bases outside the gene matches: 12. Germline CDR1 reads SGHNT; CDR2 reads YYREEE (reference sequence). The CDR3 runs to 16 residues. Written as DNA, the CDR3 is TGTGCCAGCAGCCCAGGGGGGCTAGCGGGATTTGAGACCCAGTACTTC. This gives the protein CASSPGGLAGFETQYF.

The chain combines TRBV7-9 with TRBJ2-7; TRBD2 matches 7 bases. CDR3 length: 18 residues. In germline, CDR1 is SEHNR, CDR2 FQNEAQ (reference sequence). Trimming cost V 1 base and J 0 bases; bases outside gene matches: 12. This chain's CDR3 is CASSLVFSGLSYSYEQYF. The CDR3 nucleotides read TGTGCCAGCAGCTTAGTTTTTAGCGGGCTTTCCTACTCCTACGAGCAGTACTTC.

The J gene is TRBJ1-2, the V gene TRBV10-3; D possibly corresponds to TRBD1 (6 bases). V shed 2 bases and J shed 3 bases, with 16 bases lying between them. The germline gives CDR1 ENHRY, CDR2 SYGVKD. This CDR3 contains 16 residues. The CDR3 DNA sequence: TGTGCCATCAGTGAGATGGGGGCGGAGTGGGACTATGGCTACACCTTC. Encoded protein: CAISEMGAEWDYGYTF.

V gene TRBV13 combines with J gene TRBJ2-7, with 7 bases identical to TRBD1. V was pared by 6 bases and J by 3 bases, with 8 bases of the junction left unmatched. The CDR3 extends over 14 amino acids. Per the germline V gene, CDR1 is PRHDT and CDR2 is FYEKMQ (reference sequence). CDR3 in DNA: TGTGCCAGCAGTCCTTCGGGACAGAACTACGAGCAGTACTTC. Its protein product is CASSPSGQNYEQYF.

The J gene is TRBJ1-1, the V gene TRBV6-5, with 9 bases fitting TRBD1. The CDR3 runs 13 residues. Germline assignment: CDR1 MNHEY and CDR2 SVGAGI. Trimming cost V 8 bases and J 0 bases; bases outside gene matches: 1. CDR3 sequence (DNA): TGTGCCAGCGGGACAGGGCTGAACACTGAAGCTTTCTTT. Its translation is CASGTGLNTEAFF.

The chain joins TRBV6-5 to TRBJ1-1; D unclear. Germline CDR1 and CDR2: MNHEY and SVGAGI. The V gene lost 0 bases and the J gene lost 10 bases, with 15 bases spanning the gap. The CDR3 has 14 amino acids. The CDR3 nucleotides are TGTGCCAGCAGTTACTCTACCCATGACCGGGGAGCTTTCTTT. This encodes CASSYSTHDRGAFF.

This clone is a singleton in its sample. V is TRBV12-3 or TRBV12-4 and J is TRBJ1-1; tentatively, D is TRBD1 (5 bases). V lost 8 bases, J lost 4 bases, and 11 bases lay in between. The CDR3 contains 12 residues. The chain's CDR3 is CASGQGGTEAFF. The CDR3 DNA is TGTGCCAGCGGGCAGGGCGGCACTGAAGCTTTCTTT.

The J gene is TRBJ2-7, the V gene TRBV5-1; the D gene is possibly TRBD2 (6 bases). The CDR3 totals 16 residues. Germline CDR1 and CDR2: SGHRS and YFSETQ. The germline V and J ends were trimmed by 0 bases and 2 bases, with 15 bases remaining between them. Written as DNA, the CDR3 is TGCGCCAGCAGCTTGGCGGCGGGAAGCCTTGCCTACGAGCAGTACTTC. This encodes CASSLAAGSLAYEQYF.

In regard to this clone: Other DNA sequences in the sample encode the same CDR3. The chain links TRBV3-1 (or the pseudogene TRBV3-2) to TRBJ2-3; D unresolved. Germline assignment: CDR1 LGHDT and CDR2 YNNKEL (reference sequence). Trimming removed 2 bases at V and 1 base at J, with 4 bases between. The CDR3 extends over 13 amino acids. The CDR3: CASSQRGTDTQYF. CDR3 in DNA: TGTGCCAGCAGCCAACGAGGCACAGATACGCAGTATTTT.

The chain uses TRBV4-3 and TRBJ1-2; 8 nucleotides agree with TRBD1. CDR1 is LGHNA, CDR2 YSLEER, per germline. The V segment lost 0 bases and the J segment 6 bases; nucleotides outside the gene matches: 6. The CDR3 has 15 amino acids. CDR3 region: CASSQETGVNNGYTF. The CDR3 DNA reads as TGCGCCAGCAGCCAAGAGACAGGGGTGAATAATGGCTACACCTTC.

The V call is TRBV5-1, the J call TRBJ2-3; D is perhaps TRBD2 (5 bases). This CDR3 contains 14 residues. From germline, CDR1 is SGHRS and CDR2 YFSETQ. V gave up 4 bases and J gave up 2 bases, with 11 bases separating them. For the CDR3, the DNA is TGCGCCAGCAGCCCACGGGGTACCACAGATACGCAGTATTTT. Residues: CASSPRGTTDTQYF.

A note on this clone: This CDR3 is also generated by other DNA sequences in the sample. The CDR3 DNA reads TGTGCCAGCTCACCAAGCGGGGGAAGGGATACGCAGTATTTT. It translates to CASSPSGGRDTQYF. The chain carries TRBV18 and TRBJ2-3; 8 bases are shared with TRBD2. CDR3 length: 14 amino acids. Germline CDR1 reads KGHSH; CDR2 reads LQKENI. V lost 2 bases to trimming and J lost 6 bases; unmatched junction nucleotides: 4.

The chain links TRBV5-1 to TRBJ1-2, with TRBD1 as a possible D gene (6 bases). Germline CDR1 reads SGHRS; CDR2 reads YFSETQ. This CDR3 contains 14 residues. V was cut by 4 bases and J by 9 bases, with 19 bases left in between. The CDR3 loop reads CASSKLTGQGSYTF. The CDR3 DNA reads as TGCGCCAGCAGCAAACTTACAGGGCAAGGTAGCTACACCTTC.

V is TRBV25-1 and J is TRBJ2-1, with TRBD1 as a possible D gene (5 bases). Per the germline V gene, CDR1 is MGHDK and CDR2 is SYGVNS. The CDR3 has 15 amino acids. The V gene lost 3 bases and the J gene lost 6 bases, with 15 bases spanning the gap. The CDR3 DNA sequence: TGTGCCAGCAGTGACCCATCCAGGGTGGGCAATGAGCAGTTCTTC. It is translated as CASSDPSRVGNEQFF.

The J gene is TRBJ1-1, the V gene TRBV29-1; a weak D match, TRBD1 (5 bases). This CDR3 is 13 amino acids long. The germline CDR1 and CDR2 sequences are SQVTM and ANQGSEA. Deletions cut 7 bases from V and 3 bases from J, with 15 bases between. For the CDR3, the DNA is TGCAGCGCCGCTCCGGGGGGATACACTGAAGCTTTCTTT. Encoded protein: CSAAPGGYTEAFF. The variable domain in full, completed from reference TRBV29-1 and TRBJ1-1, reads SAVISQKPSRDICQRGTSLTIQCQVDSQVTMMFWYRQQPGQSLTLIATANQGSEATYESGFVIDKFPISRPNLTFSTLTVSNMSPEDSSIYLCSAAPGGYTEAFFGQGTRLTVV.

The rearrangement joins TRBV12-3 or TRBV12-4 to TRBJ1-1; D ambiguous. With 6 bases removed from V and 8 bases from J, the gap between germline ends came to 10 bases. The CDR3 is 11 amino acids. CDR3 amino acids: CASRRSTEAFF. As DNA, the CDR3 is TGTGCCAGCAGGAGATCGACAGAAGCTTTCTTT.